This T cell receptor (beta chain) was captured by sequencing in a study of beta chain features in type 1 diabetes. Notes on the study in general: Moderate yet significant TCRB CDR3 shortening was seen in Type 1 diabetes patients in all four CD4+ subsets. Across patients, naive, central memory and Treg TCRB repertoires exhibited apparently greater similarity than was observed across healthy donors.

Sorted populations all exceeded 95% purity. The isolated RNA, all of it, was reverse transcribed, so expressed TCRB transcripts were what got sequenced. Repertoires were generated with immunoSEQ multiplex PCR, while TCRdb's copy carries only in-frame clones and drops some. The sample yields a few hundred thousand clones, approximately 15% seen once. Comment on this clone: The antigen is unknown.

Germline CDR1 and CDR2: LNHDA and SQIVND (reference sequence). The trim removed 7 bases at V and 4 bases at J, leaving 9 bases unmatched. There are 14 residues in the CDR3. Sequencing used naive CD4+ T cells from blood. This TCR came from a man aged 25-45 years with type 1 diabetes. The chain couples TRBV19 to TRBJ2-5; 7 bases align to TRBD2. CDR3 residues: CASTGSGRGETQYF. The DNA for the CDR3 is TGTGCCAGTACGGGGTCTGGGAGGGGAGAGACCCAGTACTTC.